The clone carrying this T cell receptor beta chain has just a few counts. Its target is unknown. Caucasian, healthy and from Russia, the donors were aged between 6 and 90. This sample was taken from a study of blood T cells in healthy people across ages. Study-wide results and limits: Across samples, TCR beta diversity tracked strongly with naive T cell percentage. Both higher diversity and more naive CD4+ cells marked long-lived donors when set against aged donors. In older individuals, TCR beta diversity per million T cells was lower, falling roughly linearly with age.

Next came a second PCR, run for about 6 to 12 cycles, which used a sample-barcoded 5' primer along with a J-beta primer mix. TCRdb processed the 5' RACE reads anew with MiXCR; each CDR3 protein has one entry. In the table there are roughly 1.4 million distinct CDR3 sequences, around 59% of which are singletons. Deletions cut 0 bases from V and 3 bases from J, with 15 bases between. This CDR3 contains 15 residues. Germline CDR1 and CDR2: SQVTM and ANQGSEA. This sequence joins TRBV29-1 and TRBJ2-7, with D tentatively TRBD1 (6 bases). Sequencing was done on a sample of blood. This TCR came from a man between 18 and 29 years old in good health. CDR3 amino acids: CSVEDAQGNDYEQYF. The CDR3 DNA sequence: TGCAGCGTTGAAGACGCACAGGGTAACGACTACGAGCAGTACTTC.